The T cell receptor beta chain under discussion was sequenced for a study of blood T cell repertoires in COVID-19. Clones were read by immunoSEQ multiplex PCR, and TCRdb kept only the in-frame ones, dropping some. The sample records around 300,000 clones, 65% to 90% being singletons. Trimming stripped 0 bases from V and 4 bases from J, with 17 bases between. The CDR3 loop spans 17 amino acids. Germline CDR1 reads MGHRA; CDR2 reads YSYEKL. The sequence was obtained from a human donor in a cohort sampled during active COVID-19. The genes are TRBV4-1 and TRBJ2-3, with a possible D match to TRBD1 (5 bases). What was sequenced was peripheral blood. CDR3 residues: CASSQEWSRGRADTQYF. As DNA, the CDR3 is TGCGCCAGCAGCCAAGAGTGGAGCCGCGGCAGGGCAGATACGCAGTATTTT.